The 4 T cell receptor beta chains listed next were all sequenced from one sample in a study of blood T cells in healthy people across ages. A J-beta primer mix and a sample-barcoded 5' primer were used in a second PCR of about 7 to 12 cycles. TCRdb processed the 5' RACE reads anew with MiXCR; each CDR3 protein has one entry. This repertoire shows 1.5 million to 1.8 million distinct CDR3 sequences, roughly 43% found once; its top ten account for around 4%. Sequences were obtained from blood. These receptors were obtained from a woman between 18 and 30 years old in good health.

The J gene is TRBJ1-1, the V gene TRBV29-1, with 8 bases lining up with TRBD1. Per the germline V gene, CDR1 is SQVTM and CDR2 is ANQGSEA. The J segment lost 6 bases and the V segment lost 1 base, leaving 10 bases of the junction unmatched. The CDR3 is 15 residues long. CDR3 DNA: TGCAGCGTTGAAGGGACAGGGTGGGGGACAGCTGAAGCTTTCTTT. Encoded protein: CSVEGTGWGTAEAFF. The full variable domain, with the rest looked up from reference TRBV29-1 and TRBJ1-1, is SAVISQKPSRDICQRGTSLTIQCQVDSQVTMMFWYRQQPGQSLTLIATANQGSEATYESGFVIDKFPISRPNLTFSTLTVSNMSPEDSSIYLCSVEGTGWGTAEAFFGQGTRLTVV.

This clonotype has only a few counts. The chain links TRBV4-3 to TRBJ2-3; TRBD1 agrees at 8 bases. V was clipped by 1 base and J by 3 bases; unmatched bases: 9. The CDR3 covers 17 residues. Germline CDR1 LGHNA, CDR2 YSLEER. CDR3 coding DNA: TGCGCCAGCAGCCAAGGAAGGACAGGGATATTAACAGATACGCAGTATTTT. Its protein is CASSQGRTGILTDTQYF.

V usage is TRBV29-1 and J usage is TRBJ1-2; D gene uncertain. Germline V gene data show CDR1 as SQVTM and CDR2 as ANQGSEA. Between the trimmed V and J ends, which lost 4 bases and 6 bases, there was a span of 15 bases. The CDR3 covers 13 residues. In nucleotides, the CDR3 is TGCAGCGTTGTCCTTTGGGGAGAAAATGGCTACACCTTC. It encodes CSVVLWGENGYTF.

The sample holds a few counts of this clonotype. The chain is built from TRBV20-1 and TRBJ1-5, with 8 nucleotides matching TRBD1. Germline CDR1 is DFQATT and CDR2 is SNEGSKA (reference sequence). The CDR3 is 16 amino acids. Losses at the gene ends were 5 bases for V and 2 bases for J; bases not matched to a gene: 11. This CDR3 reads CSAGGFQGARNQPQHF. The CDR3 DNA reads as TGCAGTGCTGGAGGGTTTCAGGGGGCGCGCAATCAGCCCCAGCATTTT.